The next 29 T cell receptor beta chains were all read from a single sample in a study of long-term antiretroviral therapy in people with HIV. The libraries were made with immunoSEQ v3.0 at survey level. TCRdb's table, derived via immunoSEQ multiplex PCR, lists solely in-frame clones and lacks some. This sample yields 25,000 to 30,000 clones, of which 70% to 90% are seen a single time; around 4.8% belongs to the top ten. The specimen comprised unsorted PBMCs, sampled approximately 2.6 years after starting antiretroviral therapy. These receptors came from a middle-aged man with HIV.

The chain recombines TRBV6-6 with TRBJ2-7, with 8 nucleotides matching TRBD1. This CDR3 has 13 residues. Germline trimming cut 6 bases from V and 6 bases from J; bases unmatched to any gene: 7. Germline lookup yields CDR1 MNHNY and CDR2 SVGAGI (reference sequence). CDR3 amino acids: CASRDDRGGEQYF. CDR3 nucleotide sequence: TGTGCCAGCAGAGACGACAGGGGAGGCGAGCAGTACTTC.

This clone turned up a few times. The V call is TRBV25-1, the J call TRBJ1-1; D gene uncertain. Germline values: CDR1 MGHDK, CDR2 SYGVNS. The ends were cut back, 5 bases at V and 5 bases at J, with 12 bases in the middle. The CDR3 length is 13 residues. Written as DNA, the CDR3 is TGTGCCAGCAGTTGGGCAGGAGGGACTGAAGCTTTCTTT. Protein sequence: CASSWAGGTEAFF.

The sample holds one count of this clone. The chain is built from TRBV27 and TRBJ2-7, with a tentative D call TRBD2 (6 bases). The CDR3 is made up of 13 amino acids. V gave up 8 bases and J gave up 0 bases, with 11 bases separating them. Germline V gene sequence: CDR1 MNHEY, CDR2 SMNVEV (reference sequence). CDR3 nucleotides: TGTGCCAGCGGGCGGGGAAACTCCTACGAGCAGTACTTC. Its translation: CASGRGNSYEQYF.

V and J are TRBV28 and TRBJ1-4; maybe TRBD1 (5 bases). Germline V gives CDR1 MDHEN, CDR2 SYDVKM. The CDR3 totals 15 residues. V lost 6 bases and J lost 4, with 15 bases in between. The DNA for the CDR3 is TGTGCCAGCAGCCGTACTGGGGCTATTAATGAAAAACTGTTTTTT. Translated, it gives CASSRTGAINEKLFF.

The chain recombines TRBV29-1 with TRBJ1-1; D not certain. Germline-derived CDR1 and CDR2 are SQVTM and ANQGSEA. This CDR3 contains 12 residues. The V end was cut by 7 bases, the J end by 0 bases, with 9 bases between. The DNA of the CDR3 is TGCAGCGCGACACTCATGAACACTGAAGCTTTCTTT. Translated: CSATLMNTEAFF.

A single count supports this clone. The CDR3 region is CASSLPGRQETQYF. The CDR3 nucleotides are TGTGCCAGCAGCTTGCCAGGGAGGCAAGAGACCCAGTACTTC. The chain joins TRBV5-4 to TRBJ2-5; the D gene is possibly TRBD2 (6 bases). Per the germline V gene, CDR1 is SGHNT and CDR2 is YYREEE (reference sequence). V gave up 1 base and J gave up 2 bases, with 9 bases separating them. The CDR3 covers 14 residues.

The CDR3 reads CASRLAGGGGTDTQYF. The CDR3 nucleotides read TGTGCCAGCAGACTGGCCGGGGGGGGTGGCACAGATACGCAGTATTTT. The chain combines TRBV5-4 with TRBJ2-3; the match to TRBD2 covers 8 bases. The V segment lost 5 bases and the J segment 1 base; nucleotides outside the gene matches: 9. Germline CDR1 and CDR2: SGHNT and YYREEE (reference sequence). This CDR3 is built from 16 residues.

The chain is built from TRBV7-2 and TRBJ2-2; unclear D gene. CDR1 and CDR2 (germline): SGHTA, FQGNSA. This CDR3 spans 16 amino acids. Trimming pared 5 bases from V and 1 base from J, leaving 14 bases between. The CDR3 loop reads CASSKLGDLNTGELFF. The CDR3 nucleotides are TGTGCCAGCAGCAAACTGGGCGATTTGAACACCGGGGAGCTGTTTTTT.

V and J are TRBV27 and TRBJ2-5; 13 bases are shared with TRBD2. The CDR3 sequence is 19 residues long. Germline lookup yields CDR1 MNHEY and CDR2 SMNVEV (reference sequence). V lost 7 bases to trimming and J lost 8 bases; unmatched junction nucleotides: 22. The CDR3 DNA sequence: TGTGCCAGCACCCCGGTTGTACTAGCGGGAGGGGGATTAAGAGATACCCAGTACTTC. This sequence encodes CASTPVVLAGGGLRDTQYF.

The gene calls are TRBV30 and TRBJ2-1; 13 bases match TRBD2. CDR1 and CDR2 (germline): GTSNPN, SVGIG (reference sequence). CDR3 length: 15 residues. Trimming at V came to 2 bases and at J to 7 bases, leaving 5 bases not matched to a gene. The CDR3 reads CAWSLLAGGRNEQFF. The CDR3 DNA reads TGTGCCTGGAGTCTACTAGCGGGGGGGCGAAATGAGCAGTTCTTC. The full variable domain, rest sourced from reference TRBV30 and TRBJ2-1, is SQTIHQWPATLVQPVGSPLSLECTVEGTSNPNLYWYRQAAGRGLQLLFYSVGIGQISSEVPQNLSASRPQDRQFILSSKKLLLSDSGFYLCAWSLLAGGRNEQFFGPGTRLTVL.

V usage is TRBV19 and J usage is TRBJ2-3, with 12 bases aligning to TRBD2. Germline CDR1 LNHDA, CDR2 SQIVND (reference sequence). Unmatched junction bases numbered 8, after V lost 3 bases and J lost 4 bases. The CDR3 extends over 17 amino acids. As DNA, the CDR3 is TGTGCCAGTAGTATTCGGTCTAGCGGGGGGGCATCAGATACGCAGTATTTT. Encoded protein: CASSIRSSGGASDTQYF.

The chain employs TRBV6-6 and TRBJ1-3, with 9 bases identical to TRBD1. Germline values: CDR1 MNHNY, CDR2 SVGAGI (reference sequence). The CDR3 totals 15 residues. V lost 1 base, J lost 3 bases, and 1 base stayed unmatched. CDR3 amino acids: CASSYWDRDGNTIYF. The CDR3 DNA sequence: TGTGCCAGCAGTTACTGGGACAGGGATGGAAACACCATATATTTT.

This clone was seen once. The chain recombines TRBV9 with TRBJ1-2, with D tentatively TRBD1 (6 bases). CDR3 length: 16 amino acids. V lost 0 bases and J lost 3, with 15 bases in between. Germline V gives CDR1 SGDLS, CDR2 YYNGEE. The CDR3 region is CASSVGESGEYYGYTF. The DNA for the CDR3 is TGTGCCAGCAGCGTAGGAGAATCAGGGGAGTACTATGGCTACACCTTC.

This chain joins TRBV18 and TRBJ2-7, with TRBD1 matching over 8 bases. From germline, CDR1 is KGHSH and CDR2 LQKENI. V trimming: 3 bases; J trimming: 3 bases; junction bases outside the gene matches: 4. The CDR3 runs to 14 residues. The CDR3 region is CASSPSGQGYEQYF. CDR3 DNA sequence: TGTGCCAGCTCACCCTCCGGACAGGGCTACGAGCAGTACTTC.

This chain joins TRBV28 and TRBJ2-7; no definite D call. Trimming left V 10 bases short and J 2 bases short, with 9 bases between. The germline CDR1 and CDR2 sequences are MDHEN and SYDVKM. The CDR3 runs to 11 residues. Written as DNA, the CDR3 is TGTGCCACTTTCGCGCCCTACGAGCAGTACTTC. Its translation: CATFAPYEQYF.

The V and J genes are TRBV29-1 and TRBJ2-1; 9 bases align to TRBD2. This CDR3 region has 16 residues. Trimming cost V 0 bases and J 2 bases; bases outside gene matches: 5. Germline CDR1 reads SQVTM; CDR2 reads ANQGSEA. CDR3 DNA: TGCAGCGTTGAAGATCAGGGCGGGGGGGCCTACAATGAGCAGTTCTTC. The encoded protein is CSVEDQGGGAYNEQFF.

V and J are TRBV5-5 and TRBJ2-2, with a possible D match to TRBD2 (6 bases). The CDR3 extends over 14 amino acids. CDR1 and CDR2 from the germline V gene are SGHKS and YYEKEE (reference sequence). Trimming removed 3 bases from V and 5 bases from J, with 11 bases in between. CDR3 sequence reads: CASSWGLGTGELFF. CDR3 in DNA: TGTGCCAGCAGCTGGGGACTGGGAACCGGGGAGCTGTTTTTT.

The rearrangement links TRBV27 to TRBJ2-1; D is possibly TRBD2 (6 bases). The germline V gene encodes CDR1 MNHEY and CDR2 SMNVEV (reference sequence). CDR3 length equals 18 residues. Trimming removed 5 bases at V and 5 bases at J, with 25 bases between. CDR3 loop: CASSAPRKSQGGNNEQFF. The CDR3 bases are TGTGCCAGCAGTGCCCCCAGAAAAAGCCAGGGAGGAAACAATGAGCAGTTCTTC.

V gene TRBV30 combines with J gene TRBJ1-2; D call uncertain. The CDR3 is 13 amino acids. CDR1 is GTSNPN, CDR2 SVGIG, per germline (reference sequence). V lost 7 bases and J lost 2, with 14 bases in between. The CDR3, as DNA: TGTGCCTACGCGGGAGGAGTAAACTATGGCTACACCTTC. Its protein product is CAYAGGVNYGYTF.

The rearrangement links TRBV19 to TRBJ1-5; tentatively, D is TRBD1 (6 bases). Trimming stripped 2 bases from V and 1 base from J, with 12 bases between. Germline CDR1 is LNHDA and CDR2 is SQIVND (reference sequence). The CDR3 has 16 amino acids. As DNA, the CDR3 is TGTGCCAGTAGTATAAGGGGGAGTGAGAGCAATCAGCCCCAGCATTTT. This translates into CASSIRGSESNQPQHF.

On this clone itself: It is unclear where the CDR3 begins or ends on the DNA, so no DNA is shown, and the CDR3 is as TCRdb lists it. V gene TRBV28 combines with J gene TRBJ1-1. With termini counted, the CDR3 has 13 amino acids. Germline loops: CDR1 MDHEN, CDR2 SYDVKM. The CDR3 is CASSTSVSDEAFF.

The DNA of the CDR3 is TGTGCCAGCAGCTTAGATCAGGGGTTCTACGAGCAGTACTTC. This translates into CASSLDQGFYEQYF. The chain is built from TRBV7-8 and TRBJ2-7, with D possibly being TRBD1 (6 bases). Germline V lookup: CDR1 SGHVS, CDR2 FQNEAQ. V gave up 1 base and J gave up 3 bases, with 10 bases separating them. This CDR3 is 14 amino acids long.

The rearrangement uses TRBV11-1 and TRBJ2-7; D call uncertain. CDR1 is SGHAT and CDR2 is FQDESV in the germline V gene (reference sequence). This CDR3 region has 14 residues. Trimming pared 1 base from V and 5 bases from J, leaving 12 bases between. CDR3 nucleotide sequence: TGTGCCAGCAGCTTAGATCCCGGGCTCCACGAGCAGTACTTC. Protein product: CASSLDPGLHEQYF.

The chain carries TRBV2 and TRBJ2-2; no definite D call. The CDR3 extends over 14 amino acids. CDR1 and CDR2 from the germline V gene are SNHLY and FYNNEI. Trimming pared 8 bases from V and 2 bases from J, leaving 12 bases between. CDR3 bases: TGTGCCAGCGGCGCGGCAGCCAACACCGGGGAGCTGTTTTTT. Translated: CASGAAANTGELFF. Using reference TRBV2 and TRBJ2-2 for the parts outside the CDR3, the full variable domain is EPEVTQTPSHQVTQMGQEVILRCVPISNHLYFYWYRQILGQKVEFLVSFYNNEISEKSEIFDDQFSVERPDGSNFTLKIRSTKLEDSAMYFCASGAAANTGELFFGEGSRLTVL.

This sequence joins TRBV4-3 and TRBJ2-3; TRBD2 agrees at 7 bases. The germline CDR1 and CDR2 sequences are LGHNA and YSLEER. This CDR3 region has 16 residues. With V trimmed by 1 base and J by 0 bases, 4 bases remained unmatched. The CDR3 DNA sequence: TGCGCCAGCAGCCAAGTTTTTAGCGGGAGCACAGATACGCAGTATTTT. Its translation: CASSQVFSGSTDTQYF.

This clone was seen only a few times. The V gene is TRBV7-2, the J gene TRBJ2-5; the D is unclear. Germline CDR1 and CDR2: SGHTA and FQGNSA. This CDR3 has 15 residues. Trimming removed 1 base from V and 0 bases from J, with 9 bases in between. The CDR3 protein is CASSLGVAYQETQYF. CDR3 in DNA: TGTGCCAGCAGCTTAGGGGTAGCTTACCAAGAGACCCAGTACTTC.

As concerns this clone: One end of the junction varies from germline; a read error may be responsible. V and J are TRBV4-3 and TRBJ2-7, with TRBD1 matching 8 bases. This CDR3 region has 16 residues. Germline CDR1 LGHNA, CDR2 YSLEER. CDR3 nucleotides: TGCGCCAGCAGACAAGATTGGACAGGGCAGGGCTACGAGCAGTACTTC. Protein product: CASRQDWTGQGYEQYF.

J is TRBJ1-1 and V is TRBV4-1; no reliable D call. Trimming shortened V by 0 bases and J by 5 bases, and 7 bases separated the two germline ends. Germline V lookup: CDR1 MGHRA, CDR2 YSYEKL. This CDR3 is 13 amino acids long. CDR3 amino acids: CASSQDPGTEAFF. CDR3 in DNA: TGCGCCAGCAGCCAAGACCCGGGGACTGAAGCTTTCTTT.

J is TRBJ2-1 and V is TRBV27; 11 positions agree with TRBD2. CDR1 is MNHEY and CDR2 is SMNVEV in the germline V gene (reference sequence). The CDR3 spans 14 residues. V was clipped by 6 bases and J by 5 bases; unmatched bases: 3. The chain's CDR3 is CASRSSGRNNEQFF. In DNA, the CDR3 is TGTGCCAGCAGGTCTAGCGGGAGGAACAATGAGCAGTTCTTC.